These 11 T cell receptor beta chains were all obtained from the same sample, sequenced in a study of blood T cell repertoires in COVID-19. TCRdb's copy holds only in-frame clones and misses some; the assay was immunoSEQ multiplex PCR. The sample has roughly 100,000 clones; more than 70% are singletons. What was sequenced was peripheral blood. The receptor source for this set is a woman younger than 45 with acute or convalescent COVID-19.

This chain links TRBV2 with TRBJ1-2; D is possibly TRBD1 (5 bases). This CDR3 contains 18 residues. Germline CDR1 reads SNHLY; CDR2 reads FYNNEI. V was trimmed by 4 bases and J by 0 bases, leaving 21 bases between them. The CDR3 loop is CASSGGQMGGVSNYGYTF. The DNA of the CDR3 is TGTGCCAGCAGTGGAGGCCAGATGGGGGGTGTTTCTAACTATGGCTACACCTTC.

A word on this clone: Other nucleotide sequences from this sample produce the same CDR3. The chain recombines TRBV3-1 (or the pseudogene TRBV3-2) with TRBJ2-3; the match to TRBD2 covers 8 bases. The CDR3 sequence is 16 residues long. Unmatched junction bases numbered 6, after V lost 0 bases and J lost 4 bases. Germline V gene lookup returns CDR1 LGHDT and CDR2 YNNKEL (reference sequence). The CDR3 reads CASSQDPAGGADTQYF. In DNA, the CDR3 is TGTGCCAGCAGCCAAGATCCGGCGGGGGGCGCAGATACGCAGTATTTT.

V usage is TRBV11-2 and J usage is TRBJ2-7, with D possibly being TRBD1 (6 bases). The length of the CDR3 is 14 residues. Germline CDR1 reads SGHAT; CDR2 reads FQNNGV. V shed 1 base and J shed 2 bases, with 9 bases lying between them. Here the CDR3 reads CASSLAGDTYEQYF. The CDR3 region has the DNA TGTGCCAGCAGCTTAGCAGGGGATACCTACGAGCAGTACTTC.

The rearrangement joins TRBV24-1 to TRBJ2-2, with D possibly being TRBD2 (5 bases). CDR1 is KGHDR, CDR2 SFDVKD, per germline. V gave up 4 bases and J gave up 2 bases, with 13 bases separating them. The CDR3 runs to 16 residues. This CDR3 reads CATSERRPPNTGELFF. CDR3 nucleotide sequence: TGTGCCACCAGTGAAAGGAGGCCCCCCAACACCGGGGAGCTGTTTTTT.

This clone has just a few counts. The chain recombines TRBV5-1 with TRBJ2-3; D might be TRBD2 (6 bases). Per the germline V gene, CDR1 is SGHRS and CDR2 is YFSETQ. The CDR3 runs to 13 residues. V lost 5 bases and J 2 bases, leaving 9 bases between the germline ends. The CDR3 DNA reads TGCGCCAGCAGGCCGGGACTCACAGATACGCAGTATTTT. Its protein is CASRPGLTDTQYF. The whole variable domain, remainder taken from reference TRBV5-1 and TRBJ2-3, is KAGVTQTPRYLIKTRGQQVTLSCSPISGHRSVSWYQQTPGQGLQFLFEYFSETQRNKGNFPGRFSGRQFSNSRSEMNVSTLELGDSALYLCASRPGLTDTQYFGPGTRLTVL.

The rearrangement links TRBV28 to TRBJ1-2; D not resolved. Trimming took 7 bases from V and 3 from J, leaving 12 bases between them. CDR1 MDHEN and CDR2 SYDVKM come from the germline V gene. The length of the CDR3 is 13 residues. CDR3 sequence reads: CASTIGGYYGYTF. Here the CDR3 DNA reads TGTGCCAGCACCATAGGAGGGTACTATGGCTACACCTTC.

The chain employs TRBV27 and TRBJ2-7, with a weak D call TRBD2 (5 bases). The germline V gene encodes CDR1 MNHEY and CDR2 SMNVEV (reference sequence). Trimming cost V 2 bases and J 5 bases, with 10 bases left between them. This CDR3 spans 13 amino acids. CDR3 protein: CASSLRGSHEQYF. The DNA for the CDR3 is TGTGCCAGCAGTTTACGAGGGTCCCACGAGCAGTACTTC.

The DNA for the CDR3 is TGTGCCAGCAGCCCTGAGGGGGCGAGTGGCTACACCTTC. It encodes CASSPEGASGYTF. V usage is TRBV28 and J usage is TRBJ1-2; 7 bases are a match to TRBD1. Germline values: CDR1 MDHEN, CDR2 SYDVKM. Germline trimming cut 6 bases from V and 7 bases from J; bases unmatched to any gene: 8. The CDR3 covers 13 residues.

DNA for the CDR3: TGTGCCAGTAGTTACACCCGCCGGGATGGCTACACCTTC. This codes for CASSYTRRDGYTF. The chain is built from TRBV19 and TRBJ1-2; D uncertain. The CDR3 loop spans 13 amino acids. Germline V lookup: CDR1 LNHDA, CDR2 SQIVND (reference sequence). Trimming took off 5 bases at V and 6 bases at J, with 13 bases between the two ends.

The genes are TRBV27 and TRBJ1-2, with 7 bases identical to TRBD1. Per the germline V gene, CDR1 is MNHEY and CDR2 is SMNVEV (reference sequence). The trim removed 4 bases at V and 4 bases at J, leaving 12 bases unmatched. The CDR3 loop spans 16 amino acids. In DNA, the CDR3 is TGTGCCAGCAGTTCAACCGGGACAGTAATTTCCTATGGCTACACCTTC. Residues: CASSSTGTVISYGYTF.

This chain uses TRBV10-1 with TRBJ1-1; 8 bases are shared with TRBD1. V lost 3 bases and J lost 7; bases outside the gene matches: 7. Germline values: CDR1 WNHNN, CDR2 SYGVQD (reference sequence). The CDR3 consists of 14 residues. In DNA, the CDR3 is TGCGCCAGCAGTGAACTACGGACAGGGCGTGAAGCTTTCTTT. Its translation: CASSELRTGREAFF.